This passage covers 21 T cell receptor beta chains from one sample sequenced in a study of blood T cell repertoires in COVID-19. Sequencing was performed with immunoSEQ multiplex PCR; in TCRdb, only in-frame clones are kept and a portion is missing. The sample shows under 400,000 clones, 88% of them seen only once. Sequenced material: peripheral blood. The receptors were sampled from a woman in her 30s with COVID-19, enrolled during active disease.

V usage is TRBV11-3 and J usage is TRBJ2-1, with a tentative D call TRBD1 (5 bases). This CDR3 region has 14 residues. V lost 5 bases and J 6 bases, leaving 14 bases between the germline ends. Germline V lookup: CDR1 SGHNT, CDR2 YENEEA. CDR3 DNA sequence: TGTGCCAGCAGCACAAACTACAGGTCCAATGAGCAGTTCTTC. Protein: CASSTNYRSNEQFF.

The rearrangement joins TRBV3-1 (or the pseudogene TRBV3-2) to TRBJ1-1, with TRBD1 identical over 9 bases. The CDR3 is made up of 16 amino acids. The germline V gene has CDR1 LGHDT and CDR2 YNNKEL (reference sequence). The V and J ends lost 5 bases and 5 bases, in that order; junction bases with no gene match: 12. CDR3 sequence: CASSYTGGPRGTEAFF. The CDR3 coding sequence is TGTGCCAGCAGCTACACAGGGGGCCCTAGGGGGACTGAAGCTTTCTTT.

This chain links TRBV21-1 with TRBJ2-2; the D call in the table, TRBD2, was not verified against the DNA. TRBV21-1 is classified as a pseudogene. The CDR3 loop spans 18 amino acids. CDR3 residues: CASSLTSGGRGETGELFF. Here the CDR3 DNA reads TGTGCCAGCAGCCTGACTAGCGGGGGCCGGGGGGAGACCGGGGAGCTGTTTTTT.

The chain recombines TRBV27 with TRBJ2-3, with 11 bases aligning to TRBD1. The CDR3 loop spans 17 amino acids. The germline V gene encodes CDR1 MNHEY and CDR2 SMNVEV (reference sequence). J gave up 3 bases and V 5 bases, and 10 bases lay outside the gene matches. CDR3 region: CASSPLGWDRGTDTQYF. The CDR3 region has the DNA TGTGCCAGCAGTCCACTAGGCTGGGACAGGGGGACAGATACGCAGTATTTT.

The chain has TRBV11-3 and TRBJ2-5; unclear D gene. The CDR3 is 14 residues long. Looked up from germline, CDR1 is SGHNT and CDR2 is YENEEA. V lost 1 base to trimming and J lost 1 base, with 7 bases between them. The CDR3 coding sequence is TGTGCCAGCAGCTTAGGACTGGTCCAAGAGACCCAGTACTTC. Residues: CASSLGLVQETQYF.

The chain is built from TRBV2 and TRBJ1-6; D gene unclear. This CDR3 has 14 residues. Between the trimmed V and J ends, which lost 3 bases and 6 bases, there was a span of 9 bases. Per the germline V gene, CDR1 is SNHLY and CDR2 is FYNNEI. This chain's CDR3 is CASSDGLFNSPLHF. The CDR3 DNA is TGTGCCAGCAGTGATGGACTTTTTAATTCACCCCTCCACTTT.

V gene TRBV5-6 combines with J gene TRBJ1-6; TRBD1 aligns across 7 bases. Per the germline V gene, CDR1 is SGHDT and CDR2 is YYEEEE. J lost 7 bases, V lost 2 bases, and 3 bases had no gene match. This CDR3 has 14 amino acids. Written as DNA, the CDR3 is TGTGCCAGCAGCTTTGGGGACAGAAATTCACCCCTCCACTTT. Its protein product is CASSFGDRNSPLHF.

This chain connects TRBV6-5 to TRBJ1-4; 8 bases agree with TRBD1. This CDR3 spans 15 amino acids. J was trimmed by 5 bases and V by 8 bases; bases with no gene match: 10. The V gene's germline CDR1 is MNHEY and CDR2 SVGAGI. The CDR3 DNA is TGTGCCAGCCTAAATCGTCGGACAGGGAATGAAAAACTGTTTTTT. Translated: CASLNRRTGNEKLFF.

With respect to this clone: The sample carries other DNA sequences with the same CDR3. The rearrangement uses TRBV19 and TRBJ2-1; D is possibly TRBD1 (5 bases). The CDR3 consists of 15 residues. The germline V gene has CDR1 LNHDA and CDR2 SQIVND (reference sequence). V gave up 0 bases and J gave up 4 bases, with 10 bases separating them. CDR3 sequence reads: CASSIDADSYNEQFF. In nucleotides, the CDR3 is TGTGCCAGTAGTATAGATGCCGACAGTTACAATGAGCAGTTCTTC. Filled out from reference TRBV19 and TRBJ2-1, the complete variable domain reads DGGITQSPKYLFRKEGQNVTLSCEQNLNHDAMYWYRQDPGQGLRLIYYSQIVNDFQKGDIAEGYSVSREKKESFPLTVTSAQKNPTAFYLCASSIDADSYNEQFFGPGTRLTVL.

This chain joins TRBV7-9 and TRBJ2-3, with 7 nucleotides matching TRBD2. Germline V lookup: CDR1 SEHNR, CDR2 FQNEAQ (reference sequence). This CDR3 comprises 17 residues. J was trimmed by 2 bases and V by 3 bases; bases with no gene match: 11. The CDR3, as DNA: TGTGCCAGCAGCTTTTCGTTCGTCGGGGGGTCCACAGATACGCAGTATTTT. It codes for CASSFSFVGGSTDTQYF. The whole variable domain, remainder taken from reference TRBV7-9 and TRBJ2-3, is DTGVSQNPRHKITKRGQNVTFRCDPISEHNRLYWYRQTLGQGPEFLTYFQNEAQLEKSRLLSDRFSAERPKGSFSTLEIQRTEQGDSAMYLCASSFSFVGGSTDTQYFGPGTRLTVL.

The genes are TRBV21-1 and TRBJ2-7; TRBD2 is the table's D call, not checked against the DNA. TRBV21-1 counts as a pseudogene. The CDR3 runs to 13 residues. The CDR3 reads CASSRRAGCEQYV. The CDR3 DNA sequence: TGTGCCAGCAGCAGGAGGGCAGGTTGCGAGCAGTACGTC.

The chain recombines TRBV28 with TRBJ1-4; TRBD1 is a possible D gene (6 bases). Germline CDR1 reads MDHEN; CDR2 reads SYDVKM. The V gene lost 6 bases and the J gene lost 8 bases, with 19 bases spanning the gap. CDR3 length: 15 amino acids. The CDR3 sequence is CASRPPLGAREKLFF. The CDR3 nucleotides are TGTGCCAGCAGACCCCCCCTGGGGGCGAGGGAAAAACTGTTTTTT.

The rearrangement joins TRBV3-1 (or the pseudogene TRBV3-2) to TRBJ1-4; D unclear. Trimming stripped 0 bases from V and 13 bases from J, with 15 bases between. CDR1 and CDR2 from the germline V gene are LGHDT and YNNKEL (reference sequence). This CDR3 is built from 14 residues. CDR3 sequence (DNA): TGTGCCAGCAGCCAAGATCGCGCGGGCCGGGGACTGTTTTTT. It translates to CASSQDRAGRGLFF.

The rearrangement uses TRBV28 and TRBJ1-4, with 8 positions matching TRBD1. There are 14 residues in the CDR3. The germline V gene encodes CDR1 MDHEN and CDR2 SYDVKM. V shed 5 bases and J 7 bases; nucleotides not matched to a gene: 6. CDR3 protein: CASSTGGVREKLFF. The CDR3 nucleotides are TGTGCCAGCAGTACAGGGGGGGTACGTGAAAAACTGTTTTTT.

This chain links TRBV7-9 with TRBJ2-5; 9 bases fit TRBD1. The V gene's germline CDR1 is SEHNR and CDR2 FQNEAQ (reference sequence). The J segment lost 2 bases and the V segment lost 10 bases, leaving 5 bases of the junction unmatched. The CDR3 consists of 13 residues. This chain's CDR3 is CATMDRGQETQYF. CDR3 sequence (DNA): TGTGCCACTATGGACAGGGGACAAGAGACCCAGTACTTC.

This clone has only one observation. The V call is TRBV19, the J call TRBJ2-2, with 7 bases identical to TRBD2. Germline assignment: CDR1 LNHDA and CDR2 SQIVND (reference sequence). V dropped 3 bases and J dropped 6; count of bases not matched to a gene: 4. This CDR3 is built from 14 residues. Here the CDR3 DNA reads TGTGCCAGTAGTATGATCCGGGGGGCCGGGGAGCTGTTTTTT. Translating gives CASSMIRGAGELFF.

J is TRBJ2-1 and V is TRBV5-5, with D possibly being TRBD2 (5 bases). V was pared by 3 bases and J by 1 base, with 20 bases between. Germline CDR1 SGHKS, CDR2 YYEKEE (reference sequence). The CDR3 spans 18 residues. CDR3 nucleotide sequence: TGTGCCAGCAGCTGGACGACGGGATCTAAAGGGTCCTACAATGAGCAGTTCTTC. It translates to CASSWTTGSKGSYNEQFF.

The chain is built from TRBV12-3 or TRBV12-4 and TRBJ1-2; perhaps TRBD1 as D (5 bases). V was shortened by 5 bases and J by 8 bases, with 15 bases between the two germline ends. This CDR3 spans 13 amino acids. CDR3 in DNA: TGTGCCAGCAGTCCCCAGGGTTGGCGAGGCTACACCTTC. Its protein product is CASSPQGWRGYTF.

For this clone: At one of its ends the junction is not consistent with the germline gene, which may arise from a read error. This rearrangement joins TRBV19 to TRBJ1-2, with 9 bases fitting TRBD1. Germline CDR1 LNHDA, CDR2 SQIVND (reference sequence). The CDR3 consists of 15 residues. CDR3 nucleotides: TGTGCCAGTAGTCCACAGGGGGGACAGGGCGCCACCTTGGTATTC. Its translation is CASSPQGGQGATLVF.

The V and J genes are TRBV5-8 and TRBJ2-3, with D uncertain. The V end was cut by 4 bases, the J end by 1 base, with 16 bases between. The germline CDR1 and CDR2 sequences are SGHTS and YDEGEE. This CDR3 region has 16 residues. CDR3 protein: CASSLVIRSGTDTQYF. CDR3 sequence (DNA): TGTGCCAGCAGCCTAGTAATTAGAAGTGGCACAGATACGCAGTATTTT.

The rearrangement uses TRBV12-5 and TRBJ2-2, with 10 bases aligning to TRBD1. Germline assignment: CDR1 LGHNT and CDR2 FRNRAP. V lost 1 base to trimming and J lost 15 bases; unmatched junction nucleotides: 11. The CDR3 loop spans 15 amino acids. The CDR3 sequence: CASGLAGTGDSLMFF. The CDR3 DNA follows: TGTGCTAGTGGTTTGGCTGGGACAGGGGACTCCCTAATGTTTTTT.